The sequence of this T cell receptor beta chain was determined in a study of T cell responses to AZD1222 COVID-19 vaccine. The CDR3 loop spans 13 amino acids. The V segment lost 4 bases and the J segment 3 bases; nucleotides outside the gene matches: 4. Germline-derived CDR1 and CDR2 are SGHNT and YYREEE (reference sequence). Assay: immunoSEQ multiplex PCR; the TCRdb copy retains only in-frame clones and omits some. In the table there are about 70,000 clones, 90% of which are singletons. The material sequenced was peripheral blood, taken 28 days after the second AZD1222 dose. The sequence came from an adult who received the AZD1222 COVID-19 vaccine. The rearrangement joins TRBV5-4 to TRBJ2-7; the match to TRBD1 covers 7 bases. This CDR3 is CASSPWTGYEQYF. CDR3 in DNA: TGTGCCAGCAGCCCCTGGACAGGCTACGAGCAGTACTTC.